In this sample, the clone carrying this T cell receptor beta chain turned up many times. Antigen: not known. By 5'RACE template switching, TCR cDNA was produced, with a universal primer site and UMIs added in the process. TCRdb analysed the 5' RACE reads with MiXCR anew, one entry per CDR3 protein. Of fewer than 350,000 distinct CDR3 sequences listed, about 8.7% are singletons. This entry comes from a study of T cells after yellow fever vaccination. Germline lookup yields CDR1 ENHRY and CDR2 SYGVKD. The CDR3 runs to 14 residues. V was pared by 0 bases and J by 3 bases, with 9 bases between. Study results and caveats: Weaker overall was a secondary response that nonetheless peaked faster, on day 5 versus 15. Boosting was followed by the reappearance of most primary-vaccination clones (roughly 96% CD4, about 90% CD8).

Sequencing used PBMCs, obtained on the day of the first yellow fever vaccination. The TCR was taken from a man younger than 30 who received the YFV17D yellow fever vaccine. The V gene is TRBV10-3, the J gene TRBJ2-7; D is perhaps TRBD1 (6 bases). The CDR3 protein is CAISESNRDYEQYF. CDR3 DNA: TGTGCCATCAGTGAGTCCAACAGGGACTACGAGCAGTACTTC.